This TCR beta chain was found in a study of siplizumab effects on memory and regulatory T cells. Study-level results: Proliferating siplizumab-culture Tregs lacked confirmation of suppressive function. No assignable naive or memory phenotype existed for roughly 80-97% of proliferating CD4+ or CD8+ clones.

Only in-frame clones appear in the TCRdb table, and some are missing; sequencing was by immunoSEQ multiplex PCR. This table holds 7,000 to 8,500 clones, around 70% found once. Remarks on this clone: Its matching antigen is unknown.

CDR3 length: 13 amino acids. V lost 4 bases to trimming and J lost 5 bases, with 11 bases between them. The germline V gene has CDR1 SEHNR and CDR2 FQNEAQ (reference sequence). This chain uses TRBV7-9 with TRBJ2-5; D tentatively fits TRBD1 or TRBD2 (5 bases each). This receptor was obtained from a human donor in good health. What was sequenced was effector memory CD8+ T cells sorted from blood. Subset defined: unstimulated CD8+ effector memory T cells. CDR3 bases: TGTGCCAGCAGCTCCGGGACCATCGAGACCCAGTACTTC. Protein product: CASSSGTIETQYF.